Shown below are 21 T cell receptor beta chains from a single sample sequenced in a study of T cell repertoires in cytomegalovirus infection (dated by TCRdb to the late 2010s). Their specific antigens are unknown. The treatment or condition label, as the study defines it: in vitro stimulation with specific CMV peptide epitopes to enrich CMV-specific T cells. The sample was run on an Illumina HiSeq 1500. Using fastp at Q25 and MiXCR, TCRdb reprocessed the public reads and kept productive beta chains. Identical CDR3 protein sequences are pooled into one entry, listed with their most common genes and DNA. Within this sample are around 360,000 distinct CDR3 sequences, with just under 35% of them counted one time only. Approximately 13% of the sample is in the top ten clones. The sequenced sample was cultured PBMCs, obtained from culture after CMV antigen stimulation. These receptors all stem from a human donor in good health (CMV status not recorded). Some clones in this sample may be carry-over from other donors' samples.

The rearrangement links TRBV6-1 to TRBJ1-5; D ambiguous. Germline V gene data show CDR1 as MNHNS and CDR2 as SASEGT. The CDR3 contains 14 residues. Trimming shortened V by 3 bases and J by 7 bases, and 13 bases separated the two germline ends. The CDR3 spells CASSDWGRGQPQHF. CDR3 in DNA: TGTGCCAGCAGTGATTGGGGTCGCGGACAGCCCCAGCATTTT.

V and J are TRBV20-1 and TRBJ2-1; possibly TRBD2 for D (5 bases). This CDR3 comprises 13 residues. From germline, CDR1 is DFQATT and CDR2 SNEGSKA (reference sequence). Trimming took off 3 bases at V and 7 bases at J, with 13 bases between the two ends. The CDR3 sequence: CSARTSPGNEQFF. In DNA form, the CDR3 reads TGCAGTGCTAGGACGAGCCCGGGGAATGAGCAGTTCTTC.

J is TRBJ2-5 and V is TRBV24-1; 16 bases match TRBD2. This CDR3 is 15 amino acids long. Germline V gives CDR1 KGHDR, CDR2 SFDVKD. Germline trimming cut 9 bases from V and 5 bases from J; bases unmatched to any gene: 5. The CDR3 DNA follows: TGTGCCACCGGGGGACTAGCGGGAGGGCCGGAGACCCAGTACTTC. This codes for CATGGLAGGPETQYF.

This clonotype was recorded a few times. The chain employs TRBV7-6 and TRBJ2-3; D might be TRBD1 (5 bases). V dropped 5 bases and J dropped 2 bases, with 17 bases sitting between them. Per germline, CDR1 SGHVS and CDR2 FNYEAQ. The CDR3 length is 16 residues. CDR3 in amino acids: CASSEVLLGLTDTQYF. CDR3 sequence (DNA): TGTGCCAGCAGCGAAGTCCTGTTGGGGCTCACAGATACGCAGTATTTT.

This clonotype has more than one count but fewer than ten. The V call is TRBV7-2, the J call TRBJ2-1; D could derive from TRBD1 or TRBD2 (5 bases each). The germline V gene encodes CDR1 SGHTA and CDR2 FQGNSA. The ends were cut back, 5 bases at V and 14 bases at J, with 19 bases in the middle. This CDR3 spans 13 amino acids. In DNA form, the CDR3 reads TGTGCCAGCAGCCTAAAAATGGGGGTTGTTGAGTTCTTC. It is translated as CASSLKMGVVEFF.

J is TRBJ2-5 and V is TRBV5-1; D might be TRBD2 (5 bases). CDR1 is SGHRS and CDR2 is YFSETQ in the germline V gene. This CDR3 is built from 15 residues. The germline V and J ends were trimmed by 2 bases and 2 bases, with 13 bases remaining between them. The CDR3 reads CASSFSSGRQETQYF. The CDR3 DNA reads as TGCGCCAGCAGCTTCTCCAGCGGCCGTCAAGAGACCCAGTACTTC.

This rearrangement joins TRBV12-3 or TRBV12-4 to TRBJ2-5, with TRBD2 identical over 11 bases. V gave up 3 bases and J gave up 3 bases; unmatched junction bases: 0. The CDR3 spans 14 residues. The CDR3 nucleotides read TGTGCCAGCAGTTTGACTAGCGGGAAAGAGACCCAGTACTTC. This encodes CASSLTSGKETQYF.

V is TRBV6-5 and J is TRBJ2-3; 7 bases line up with TRBD2. V shed 1 base, J shed 15 bases, and the junction held 16 bases outside the gene matches. This CDR3 contains 15 residues. Germline CDR1 and CDR2: MNHEY and SVGAGI. The CDR3 spells CASSYWGVEGGPSYF. CDR3 in DNA: TGTGCCAGCAGTTACTGGGGGGTAGAGGGAGGGCCCTCTTATTTT.

This clonotype came up a few times. The chain employs TRBV4-1 and TRBJ1-6; D is undetermined. Deletions cut 0 bases from V and 9 bases from J, with 15 bases between. The CDR3 has 16 amino acids. CDR1 is MGHRA, CDR2 YSYEKL, per germline. The CDR3: CASSQEFTARGSPLHF. The CDR3 bases are TGCGCCAGCAGCCAAGAATTTACGGCCCGCGGTTCACCCCTCCACTTT.

This rearrangement joins TRBV7-8 to TRBJ1-1; perhaps TRBD1 as D (5 bases). This CDR3 is built from 13 residues. Trimming pared 1 base from V and 6 bases from J, leaving 9 bases between. Germline CDR1 reads SGHVS; CDR2 reads FQNEAQ. CDR3 sequence: CASSLDVGPEAFF. CDR3 DNA sequence: TGTGCCAGCAGCTTAGATGTGGGACCTGAAGCTTTCTTT. The full variable domain, with the rest looked up from reference TRBV7-8 and TRBJ1-1, is GAGVSQSPRYKVAKRGQDVALRCDPISGHVSLFWYQQALGQGPEFLTYFQNEAQLDKSGLPSDRFFAERPEGSVSTLKIQRTQQEDSAVYLCASSLDVGPEAFFGQGTRLTVV.

The table lists this clonotype with many counts. V is TRBV7-2 and J is TRBJ2-1, with 13 positions matching TRBD2. The CDR3 totals 13 residues. Germline CDR1 and CDR2: SGHTA and FQGNSA. Germline trimming cut 5 bases from V and 10 bases from J; bases unmatched to any gene: 2. The CDR3 loop reads CASSPGLAGEQFF. DNA of the CDR3: TGTGCCAGCAGCCCGGGACTAGCGGGAGAGCAGTTCTTC.

The J gene is TRBJ2-3, the V gene TRBV6-6; 7 bases align to TRBD2. This CDR3 is built from 13 residues. The germline V gene encodes CDR1 MNHNY and CDR2 SVGAGI (reference sequence). V shed 8 bases, J shed 4 bases, and the junction held 6 bases outside the gene matches. CDR3 nucleotide sequence: TGTGCCAGCCACATCGGGGGGTCAGATACGCAGTATTTT. Residues: CASHIGGSDTQYF.

The V gene is TRBV7-9, the J gene TRBJ1-5; D unresolved. This CDR3 is built from 14 residues. Trimming removed 4 bases from V and 5 bases from J, with 12 bases in between. In germline, CDR1 is SEHNR, CDR2 FQNEAQ (reference sequence). CDR3 DNA sequence: TGTGCCAGCAGCTCATACCAGGTAGATCAGCCCCAGCATTTT. Amino acids: CASSSYQVDQPQHF.

The chain employs TRBV28 and TRBJ1-1, with D perhaps matching TRBD1 (6 bases). Germline V gene data show CDR1 as MDHEN and CDR2 as SYDVKM. CDR3 size: 15 residues. Trimming removed 3 bases from V and 13 bases from J, with 24 bases in between. The chain's CDR3 is CASSFRDTNFPGDFF. The CDR3 bases are TGTGCCAGCAGTTTTCGGGACACTAATTTTCCAGGGGATTTCTTT.

In this sample, this clonotype turned up many times. The V call is TRBV7-2, the J call TRBJ2-5; D gene ambiguous. CDR3 length equals 16 residues. Germline V gives CDR1 SGHTA, CDR2 FQGNSA. V lost 3 bases and J lost 1, with 15 bases in between. Here the CDR3 reads CASSLVSSSFQETQYF. The CDR3 nucleotides read TGTGCCAGCAGCTTGGTATCCTCGAGTTTCCAAGAGACCCAGTACTTC. The full variable domain, its missing parts supplied by reference TRBV7-2 and TRBJ2-5, is GAGVSQSPSNKVTEKGKDVELRCDPISGHTALYWYRQSLGQGLEFLIYFQGNSAPDKSGLPSDRFSAERTGGSVSTLTIQRTQQEDSAVYLCASSLVSSSFQETQYFGPGTRLLVL.

A remark on this clonotype: This could be a read error, since a much larger clone is one nucleotide away. J is TRBJ2-1 and V is TRBV7-2; D is possibly TRBD1 or TRBD2 (5 bases each). Germline CDR1 SGHTA, CDR2 FQGNSA. V lost 5 bases and J lost 5, with 13 bases in between. The CDR3 spans 14 residues. The CDR3, as DNA: TGTGCCAGCAGCGTATATGGGGGACACAATGAGCAGTTCTTC. This encodes CASSVYGGHNEQFF. Full variable domain (outside the CDR3, taken from reference TRBV7-2 and TRBJ2-1): GAGVSQSPSNKVTEKGKDVELRCDPISGHTALYWYRQSLGQGLEFLIYFQGNSAPDKSGLPSDRFSAERTGGSVSTLTIQRTQQEDSAVYLCASSVYGGHNEQFFGPGTRLTVL.

This clonotype has just a few counts. The gene calls are TRBV7-8 and TRBJ1-2; tentative D call: TRBD1 (5 bases). Germline CDR1 reads SGHVS; CDR2 reads FQNEAQ. Trimming pared 3 bases from V and 3 bases from J, leaving 20 bases between. The CDR3 contains 17 residues. The chain's CDR3 is CASSLGPMKSDDYGYTF. DNA of the CDR3: TGTGCCAGCAGCTTGGGACCGATGAAGAGTGACGACTATGGCTACACCTTC.

The J gene is TRBJ2-5, the V gene TRBV30, with D hard to call. Trimming pared 2 bases from V and 2 bases from J, leaving 9 bases between. Germline CDR1 and CDR2: GTSNPN and SVGIG (reference sequence). This CDR3 spans 13 amino acids. The CDR3 sequence is CAWSTASQETQYF. CDR3 in DNA: TGTGCCTGGAGTACGGCATCTCAAGAGACCCAGTACTTC.

Worth noting for this clonotype: In this CDR3 the conserved last residue, phenylalanine or tryptophan, is missing, so a read error is likely. The chain combines TRBV12-3 or TRBV12-4 with TRBJ2-1; D is possibly TRBD1 or TRBD2 (5 bases each). The CDR3 is 16 residues long. Trimming shortened V by 6 bases and J by 2 bases, and 17 bases separated the two germline ends. CDR3 bases: TGTGCCAGCAGATCCTCGGGACGCCGAGCCTACAATGAGCAGTTCTAC. Translated: CASRSSGRRAYNEQFY.

The chain recombines TRBV7-8 with TRBJ2-3; the match to TRBD2 covers 12 bases. The CDR3 covers 16 residues. CDR1 is SGHVS, CDR2 FQNEAQ, per germline. With 4 bases clipped from V and 6 bases from J, the junction kept 8 bases outside the gene matches. The CDR3 here is CASSSRLAGVVDTQYF. DNA of the CDR3: TGTGCCAGCAGCTCCCGACTAGCGGGAGTAGTGGATACGCAGTATTTT.

The chain employs TRBV2 and TRBJ2-1; 9 nucleotides match TRBD2. The CDR3 is 15 residues long. J lost 7 bases, V lost 5 bases, and 9 bases had no gene match. Germline lookup yields CDR1 SNHLY and CDR2 FYNNEI. CDR3 in amino acids: CASSTGLAVGNEQFF. The CDR3 bases are TGTGCCAGCAGTACGGGACTAGCAGTGGGAAATGAGCAGTTCTTC. Full variable domain (outside the CDR3, taken from reference TRBV2 and TRBJ2-1): EPEVTQTPSHQVTQMGQEVILRCVPISNHLYFYWYRQILGQKVEFLVSFYNNEISEKSEIFDDQFSVERPDGSNFTLKIRSTKLEDSAMYFCASSTGLAVGNEQFFGPGTRLTVL.